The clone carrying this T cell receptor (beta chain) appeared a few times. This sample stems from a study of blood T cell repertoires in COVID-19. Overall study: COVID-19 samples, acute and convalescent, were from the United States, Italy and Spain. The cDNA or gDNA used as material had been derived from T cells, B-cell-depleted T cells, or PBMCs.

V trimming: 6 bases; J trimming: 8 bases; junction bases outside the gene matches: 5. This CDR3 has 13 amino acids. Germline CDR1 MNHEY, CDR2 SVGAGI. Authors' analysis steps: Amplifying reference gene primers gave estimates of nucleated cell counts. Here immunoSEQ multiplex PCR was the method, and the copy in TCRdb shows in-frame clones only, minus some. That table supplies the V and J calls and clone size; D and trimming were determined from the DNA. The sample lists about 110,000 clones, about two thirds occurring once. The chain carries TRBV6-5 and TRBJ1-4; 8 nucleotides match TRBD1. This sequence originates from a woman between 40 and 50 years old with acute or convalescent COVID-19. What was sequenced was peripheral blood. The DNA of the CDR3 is TGTGCCAGCAGACGTACAGGGGGGGAAAAACTGTTTTTT. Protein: CASRRTGGEKLFF.